This T cell receptor (beta chain) was recorded in a study of blood T cell repertoires in COVID-19. Study at large: The United States, Italy and Spain provided the acute and convalescent COVID-19 samples.

Original processing methods: The authors estimated nucleated cell counts from reference gene primer amplification. The repertoire was sequenced with immunoSEQ multiplex PCR; TCRdb's copy has only in-frame clones and lacks some. The V and J calls and clone size were taken over from that table, and D and trimming were inferred from the DNA. The table lists 250,000 to 300,000 clones, about 86% of them singletons. Recruited during active infection, patients (from Seattle) were subsequently followed longitudinally. With 2 bases removed from V and 2 bases from J, the gap between germline ends came to 10 bases. Germline CDR1 and CDR2: MNHEY and SVGAGI. This CDR3 has 14 amino acids. This clone was picked up one time. The same CDR3 is also encoded by other DNA sequences in this sample.

The sequence came from a woman between 65 and 79 years old with COVID-19, enrolled during active disease. The chain has TRBV6-5 and TRBJ2-7, with D possibly TRBD1 on 5 matching bases. Sequencing was performed on peripheral blood. The CDR3 bases are TGTGCCAGCAGTTACGGGGCAGGAACCTACGAGCAGTACTTC. Amino acid sequence: CASSYGAGTYEQYF.